This section outlines one TCR beta chain sequence together with its context. What it binds is not known. The CDR3 contains 15 residues. The J segment lost 4 bases and the V segment lost 6 bases, leaving 8 bases of the junction unmatched. Per germline, CDR1 MNHEY and CDR2 SVGAGI. Primers: 60 Vbeta forward and 13 Jbeta reverse. Method: immunoSEQ multiplex PCR; TCRdb's copy keeps in-frame clones and lacks some. The sample consists of about 82,000 clones, 65% to 75% of them appearing once. This entry comes from a study of cytomegalovirus exposure and HLA in healthy donors. Notes on the study in general: Within an earlier analysis, most TCR beta V segments proved productive either about 87% or about 30% of the time. A link between a missense DCLRE1C variant and TCR beta V- and J-gene trimming emerged from a later analysis.

Sample: PBMCs. The TCR comes from a man aged 30 to 45 in good health and CMV-seropositive. V gene TRBV6-5 combines with J gene TRBJ1-1; 10 bases map to TRBD1. The CDR3 protein is CASSTRDRGATEAFF. Written as DNA, the CDR3 is TGTGCCAGCAGCACGCGGGACAGGGGAGCCACTGAAGCTTTCTTT.